These T cell receptor beta chains were read from a single sample in a study of blood T cell repertoires in COVID-19. The method was immunoSEQ multiplex PCR; TCRdb's version includes in-frame clones alone and lacks a portion of them. The sample has fewer than 75,000 clones, 79% seen once. Sequencing was done on a sample of peripheral blood. The origin of the receptors is a man between 60 and 70 years old with acute or convalescent COVID-19. Each CDR3 is given with its conserved first and last residue. A D gene is named only where the DNA matches it firmly. Size is omitted from some rows. Given values are once, few, many or a class for expanded clones.

>TRBV19|.|TRBJ1-2|.
CASKNRLDYGYTF
TGTGCCAGTAAGAACAGGTTGGACTATGGCTACACCTTC
>TRBV5-4|.|TRBJ1-2|TRBD1
CASSAGGLYGYTF
TGTGCCAGCAGCGCAGGGGGGCTGTATGGCTACACCTTC
>TRBV10-3|once|TRBJ1-3|TRBD1
CASSSSKDRFSGNTIYF
TGTGCCTCTAGTTCATCAAAGGACAGGTTCTCTGGAAACACCATATATTTT
>TRBV11-3|.|TRBJ2-2|TRBD1
CASSRDRGGGELFF
TGTGCCAGCAGCCGGGACAGGGGAGGCGGGGAGCTGTTTTTT
>TRBV30|.|TRBJ1-5|.
CAWSVGAGPTNQPQHF
TGTGCCTGGAGTGTAGGGGCAGGGCCTACTAATCAGCCCCAGCATTTT
>TRBV2|few|TRBJ1-6|TRBD1
CANGGDSNSPLHF
TGTGCCAACGGGGGGGACAGCAATTCACCCCTCCACTTT
>TRBV2|.|TRBJ2-5|.
CASSDGQMVETQYF
TGTGCCAGCAGTGACGGTCAAATGGTGGAGACCCAGTACTTC
>TRBV10-3|few|TRBJ2-2|TRBD1
CAIKQSSGTGNTGELFF
TGTGCCATCAAGCAGTCGTCGGGGACAGGGAACACCGGGGAGCTGTTTTTT
>TRBV19|.|TRBJ2-1|.
CASRHNYGSNEQFF
TGTGCCAGTAGGCATAACTACGGATCTAATGAGCAGTTCTTC
>TRBV5-1|.|TRBJ2-6|.
CASSNHSGANVLTF
TGCGCCAGCAGCAATCACTCTGGGGCCAACGTCCTGACTTTC
>TRBV2|.|TRBJ1-1|.
CASSEGVGLTEAFF
TGTGCCAGCAGTGAAGGGGTGGGGCTAACTGAAGCTTTCTTT
>TRBV2|.|TRBJ1-3|.
CASSYGQQRSGNTIYF
TGTGCCAGCAGTTATGGCCAACAGCGGTCCGGAAACACCATATATTTT
>TRBV5-4|few|TRBJ1-2|.
CASSSQYNYGYTF
TGTGCCAGCAGCTCACAATATAACTATGGCTACACCTTC
>TRBV19|.|TRBJ2-7|.
CASSINQGSYEQYF
TGTGCCAGTAGTATAAACCAGGGCTCCTACGAGCAGTACTTC
>TRBV2|.|TRBJ1-2|.
CASSVGEGLYGYTF
TGTGCCAGCAGTGTGGGGGAGGGGTTGTATGGCTACACCTTC
>TRBV30|.|TRBJ1-2|.
CAWSVGQGLGYTF
TGTGCCTGGAGTGTAGGGCAGGGCCTTGGCTACACCTTC
>TRBV18|.|TRBJ1-1|.
CASSPERVGTEAFF
TGTGCCAGCTCACCAGAGAGGGTCGGCACTGAAGCTTTCTTT
>TRBV20-1|.|TRBJ2-1|.
CSASSRRSGDNEQFF
TGCAGTGCTAGTTCGAGAAGATCAGGGGACAATGAGCAGTTCTTC
>TRBV10-2|.|TRBJ1-1|.
CASREGRGENTEAFF
TGCGCCAGCAGGGAGGGGAGGGGGGAGAACACTGAAGCTTTCTTT
>TRBV10-3|.|TRBJ2-3|TRBD2
CAISDIAGESTDTQYF
TGTGCCATCAGCGACATAGCGGGGGAGAGCACAGATACGCAGTATTTT
>TRBV7-2|.|TRBJ2-3|.
CASSLKGVTDTQYF
TGTGCCAGCAGCTTAAAAGGGGTCACAGATACGCAGTATTTT
>TRBV6-2/TRBV6-3|.|TRBJ2-1|.
CASRPRPHRDNYNEQFF
TGTGCCAGCAGGCCTAGACCCCACCGGGACAACTACAATGAGCAGTTCTTC
>TRBV14|.|TRBJ1-1|TRBD1
CASSQGTGANTEAFF
TGTGCCAGCAGCCAAGGGACAGGGGCGAACACTGAAGCTTTCTTT
>TRBV28|few|TRBJ2-2|TRBD1
CASQTGGNTGELFF
TGTGCCAGCCAGACAGGGGGGAACACCGGGGAGCTGTTTTTT
>TRBV9|.|TRBJ2-3|.
CASSLGGRGTDTQYF
TGTGCCAGCAGCCTCGGGGGGCGGGGCACAGATACGCAGTATTTT
>TRBV18|few|TRBJ1-2|TRBD1
CASSLDRGYGYTF
TGTGCCAGCTCACTAGACAGGGGATATGGCTACACCTTC
>TRBV2|.|TRBJ1-3|.
CASSPDGQLGNTIYF
TGTGCCAGCAGCCCTGACGGACAGCTTGGAAACACCATATATTTT
>TRBV24-1|.|TRBJ2-5|.
CATSTDLKTQYF
TGTGCCACCAGTACAGATTTGAAGACCCAGTACTTC
>TRBV7-9|.|TRBJ1-1|.
CASSLRAPVNTEAFF
TGTGCCAGCAGCTTAAGAGCCCCCGTGAACACTGAAGCTTTCTTT
>TRBV5-8|.|TRBJ1-2|.
CASSSEESYGYTF
TGTGCCAGCAGCTCCGAGGAGTCTTATGGCTACACCTTC
>TRBV27|.|TRBJ2-1|TRBD1
CASSLQGASYNEQFF
TGTGCCAGCAGTTTACAGGGGGCCTCCTACAATGAGCAGTTCTTC
>TRBV11-3|.|TRBJ2-5|TRBD2
CASSIGVSGGARETQYF
TGTGCCAGCAGCATAGGGGTCAGCGGGGGGGCCCGGGAGACCCAGTACTTC
>TRBV7-2|.|TRBJ1-2|.
CASSLVSGNNYGYTF
TGTGCCAGCAGCTTAGTTTCAGGGAATAACTATGGCTACACCTTC
>TRBV18|.|TRBJ2-7|.
CASSTRTDAYEQYF
TGTGCCAGCTCAACAAGGACAGATGCCTACGAGCAGTACTTC
>TRBV2|medium-sized|TRBJ2-7|.
CASSGTLAYEQYF
TGTGCCAGCAGCGGGACACTCGCCTACGAGCAGTACTTC
>TRBV9|.|TRBJ2-7|.
CASSLLGLGHEQYF
TGTGCCAGCAGCCTCCTGGGGCTTGGTCACGAGCAGTACTTC
>TRBV30|.|TRBJ2-1|TRBD1
CAWSAWDRDNNEQFF
TGTGCCTGGAGTGCGTGGGACAGGGATAACAATGAGCAGTTCTTC
>TRBV30|.|TRBJ1-1|TRBD1
CAWIPGQGLEAFF
TGTGCCTGGATTCCGGGACAGGGTTTGGAAGCTTTCTTT
>TRBV19|.|TRBJ1-2|TRBD1
CATMGQFYGYTF
TGTGCCACTATGGGACAGTTCTATGGCTACACCTTC
>TRBV30|few|TRBJ2-3|TRBD2
CAYKRGGRTQYF
TGTGCCTATAAGCGGGGGGGCCGAACGCAGTATTTT
>TRBV20-1|.|TRBJ2-7|TRBD2
CSASDSGGGSYEQYF
TGCAGTGCTAGTGATAGCGGGGGGGGCTCCTACGAGCAGTACTTC
>TRBV5-4|.|TRBJ1-1|.
CASRPDSTGGTEAFF
TGTGCCAGCAGGCCGGACAGCACGGGGGGCACTGAAGCTTTCTTT
>TRBV24-1|.|TRBJ2-6|.
CATSDLQQDYIPGANVLTF
TGTGCCACCAGTGATTTGCAACAGGACTACATTCCTGGGGCCAACGTCCTGACTTTC
>TRBV28|.|TRBJ2-7|TRBD1
CASSSTGTGYYEQYF
TGTGCCAGCAGCTCCACCGGGACAGGGTACTACGAGCAGTACTTC
>TRBV7-8|.|TRBJ1-3|TRBD1
CASSFTGDGNTIYF
TGTGCCAGCAGCTTCACAGGGGATGGAAACACCATATATTTT
>TRBV27|.|TRBJ1-2|TRBD1
CASSFLWGDRGGLGGYTF
TGTGCCAGCAGTTTCCTGTGGGGGGACAGGGGAGGGCTTGGAGGCTACACCTTC
>TRBV7-3|.|TRBJ2-3|.
CASSRDRNTDTQYF
TGTGCCAGCAGCCGCGACAGGAACACAGATACGCAGTATTTT
>TRBV5-4|.|TRBJ2-7|TRBD2
CASSLKSVAGSYEQYF
TGTGCCAGCAGCTTGAAGTCGGTAGCGGGGTCCTACGAGCAGTACTTC
>TRBV7-3|.|TRBJ2-1|TRBD2
CASSLKPSGMVAYNEQFF
TGTGCCAGCAGCTTAAAGCCTAGCGGTATGGTCGCCTACAATGAGCAGTTCTTC
>TRBV10-1|.|TRBJ1-2|TRBD1
CAGEGQGYNGYTF
TGCGCCGGCGAGGGACAGGGGTATAATGGCTACACCTTC
>TRBV29-1|.|TRBJ2-5|TRBD2
CSVPGSSGGLLQETQYF
TGCAGCGTTCCGGGATCGAGCGGGGGACTATTACAAGAGACCCAGTACTTC
>TRBV2|.|TRBJ2-3|.
CASGGGPGDTQYF
TGTGCCAGTGGGGGGGGGCCAGGAGATACGCAGTATTTT
>TRBV5-1|few|TRBJ2-5|TRBD2
CASSKGTSGQETQYF
TGCGCCAGCAGCAAAGGGACTAGCGGACAAGAGACCCAGTACTTC
>TRBV5-4|.|TRBJ2-4|TRBD1
CASSLMGQGKNIQYF
TGTGCCAGCAGCTTGATGGGACAGGGAAAAAACATTCAGTACTTC
>TRBV20-1|.|TRBJ2-5|.
CSAYYQETQYF
TGCAGTGCTTACTACCAAGAGACCCAGTACTTC
>TRBV5-1|few|TRBJ1-2|.
CASSKTADGYTF
TGCGCCAGCAGCAAAACAGCCGATGGCTACACCTTC
>TRBV6-1|few|TRBJ1-2|TRBD1
CASSEAGGTGDGYTF
TGTGCCAGCAGTGAAGCGGGAGGGACAGGGGATGGCTACACCTTC
>TRBV5-1|.|TRBJ2-7|TRBD2
CASSESGLAGGAVGQYF
TGCGCCAGCAGCGAAAGTGGACTAGCGGGGGGAGCCGTTGGGCAGTACTTC
>TRBV18|.|TRBJ2-5|.
CASSSLDLYQETQYF
TGTGCCAGCTCATCCCTCGACTTGTACCAAGAGACCCAGTACTTC
>TRBV7-9|.|TRBJ1-1|.
CASSQGGNPPTEAFF
TGTGCCAGCAGCCAGGGAGGGAACCCTCCCACGGAAGCTTTCTTT